One sample yielded the 14 T cell receptor beta chains listed below, sequenced in a study of T cell changes during pregnancy in multiple sclerosis. Clones were read by immunoSEQ multiplex PCR, and TCRdb kept only the in-frame ones, dropping some. The table lists tens of thousands of clones, more than 75% of them singletons. The sample here was peripheral blood, taken in the second trimester of pregnancy. Source of these receptors: a female donor with multiple sclerosis, enrolled in a pregnancy study.

The chain combines TRBV13 with TRBJ2-2; 7 nucleotides align to TRBD1. J was trimmed by 0 bases and V by 4 bases; bases with no gene match: 5. Looked up from germline, CDR1 is PRHDT and CDR2 is FYEKMQ (reference sequence). There are 16 residues in the CDR3. For the CDR3, the DNA is TGTGCCAGCAGCTCATACGGGACAGCGAACACCGGGGAGCTGTTTTTT. Its protein product is CASSSYGTANTGELFF.

The chain employs TRBV6-5 and TRBJ2-4, with a weak D call TRBD2 (6 bases). From germline, CDR1 is MNHEY and CDR2 SVGAGI. With 7 bases removed from V and 0 bases from J, the gap between germline ends came to 7 bases. CDR3 length: 13 residues. As DNA, the CDR3 is TGTGCCAGCAAGGGACTAGCCAAAAACATTCAGTACTTC. Encoded protein: CASKGLAKNIQYF.

This clone has a single count. V gene TRBV6-1 combines with J gene TRBJ2-6, with D possibly being TRBD1 (5 bases). Per germline, CDR1 MNHNS and CDR2 SASEGT. Trimming pared 7 bases from V and 3 bases from J, leaving 13 bases between. The CDR3 has 15 amino acids. CDR3 bases: TGTGCCAGCACTTTAGGGGTAGGTGGGGCCAACGTCCTGACTTTC. Its translation is CASTLGVGGANVLTF.

The chain joins TRBV13 to TRBJ2-7; 10 nucleotides align to TRBD1. The V and J ends lost 5 bases and 5 bases, in that order; junction bases with no gene match: 6. Germline V CDR1 and CDR2: PRHDT, FYEKMQ (reference sequence). The CDR3 runs to 14 residues. The CDR3 spells CASSPDRGHHEQYF. The CDR3 nucleotides read TGTGCCAGCAGCCCTGACAGGGGGCATCACGAGCAGTACTTC.

V usage is TRBV7-9 and J usage is TRBJ2-1, with D possibly being TRBD2 (6 bases). Trimming removed 4 bases from V and 9 bases from J, with 16 bases in between. Germline V gene data show CDR1 as SEHNR and CDR2 as FQNEAQ (reference sequence). The CDR3 is 14 amino acids. The CDR3, as DNA: TGTGCCAGCAGCTCCCAAGCGGGCCTTGGTGAGCAGTTCTTC. The encoded protein is CASSSQAGLGEQFF.

Of note for this clone: At the DNA level, this CDR3 is encoded by other sequences in the same sample as well. This chain links TRBV27 with TRBJ2-5; 9 bases are shared with TRBD2. V lost 4 bases to trimming and J lost 6 bases; unmatched junction nucleotides: 12. CDR1 and CDR2 (germline): MNHEY, SMNVEV (reference sequence). This CDR3 contains 16 residues. As DNA, the CDR3 is TGTGCCAGCAGTTCTGGGTTGGCGGGGGGGGCCCAGACCCAGTACTTC. The encoded protein is CASSSGLAGGAQTQYF.

The rearrangement uses TRBV18 and TRBJ2-7; D is ambiguous. The V and J ends lost 2 bases and 5 bases respectively, with 16 bases between them. CDR1 is KGHSH and CDR2 is LQKENI in the germline V gene. This CDR3 spans 15 amino acids. CDR3 DNA sequence: TGTGCCAGCTCACCAAAGGAGTGGATCCGGCACGAGCAGTACTTC. This gives the protein CASSPKEWIRHEQYF.

This rearrangement joins TRBV7-3 to TRBJ2-1; the D gene is possibly TRBD1 (6 bases). Germline CDR1 reads SGHTA; CDR2 reads FQGTGA. The CDR3 contains 14 residues. The V end lost 4 bases, the J end lost 6 bases, and 13 bases lay between the germline ends. CDR3 nucleotides: TGTGCCAGCAGCTCACAGGGATTTGGCAATGAGCAGTTCTTC. It encodes CASSSQGFGNEQFF.

The rearrangement links TRBV5-1 to TRBJ1-2; TRBD1 aligns across 7 bases. The CDR3 totals 14 residues. J was trimmed by 0 bases and V by 5 bases; bases with no gene match: 4. Germline V gene data show CDR1 as SGHRS and CDR2 as YFSETQ. This chain's CDR3 is CASRQGQANYGYTF. Here the CDR3 DNA reads TGCGCCAGCAGGCAAGGACAGGCTAACTATGGCTACACCTTC.

V and J are TRBV7-2 and TRBJ1-1, with 7 nucleotides matching TRBD1. Germline CDR1 SGHTA, CDR2 FQGNSA. V was pared by 5 bases and J by 4 bases, with 4 bases of the junction left unmatched. This CDR3 is 13 amino acids long. CDR3 in DNA: TGTGCCAGCAGCGTTTCAGGGGGCACTGAAGCTTTCTTT. It translates to CASSVSGGTEAFF.

V usage is TRBV5-1 and J usage is TRBJ1-5; D gene uncertain. V shed 0 bases and J shed 5 bases, with 12 bases lying between them. Germline V gene data show CDR1 as SGHRS and CDR2 as YFSETQ. The CDR3 extends over 15 amino acids. The CDR3 nucleotides are TGCGCCAGCAGCTTGGACGGATGGAGGGATCAGCCCCAGCATTTT. Translating gives CASSLDGWRDQPQHF.

The genes are TRBV19 and TRBJ1-1, with D possibly being TRBD1 (6 bases). V lost 7 bases and J lost 7, with 19 bases in between. The CDR3 contains 14 residues. CDR1 and CDR2 (germline): LNHDA, SQIVND (reference sequence). The CDR3 is CASIHLGGIGEAFF. The CDR3 DNA follows: TGTGCCAGTATCCACCTAGGGGGAATAGGTGAAGCTTTCTTT.

The rearrangement joins TRBV27 to TRBJ2-6; D unresolved. The CDR3 consists of 14 residues. V dropped 7 bases and J dropped 0 bases, with 7 bases sitting between them. The V gene's germline CDR1 is MNHEY and CDR2 SMNVEV (reference sequence). The CDR3 DNA follows: TGTGCCAGCACCTTAGTCTCTGGGGCCAACGTCCTGACTTTC. The encoded protein is CASTLVSGANVLTF.

The chain links TRBV6-5 to TRBJ1-1; D remains unclear. The CDR3 sequence is 14 residues long. The V end was cut by 4 bases, the J end by 2 bases, with 11 bases between. Germline loops: CDR1 MNHEY, CDR2 SVGAGI. CDR3 in DNA: TGTGCCAGCAGTTCCAGGTATCTAAACACTGAAGCTTTCTTT. Residues: CASSSRYLNTEAFF.